This T cell receptor beta chain was recovered during a study of blood T cells in healthy people across ages. This CDR3 contains 14 residues. V was clipped by 7 bases and J by 0 bases, with 10 bases between them. Germline CDR1 is MNHEY and CDR2 is SVGEGT. The use of a sample-barcoded 5' primer and a J-beta primer mix characterized a second PCR of roughly 6 to 11 cycles. TCRdb reprocessed the 5' RACE reads via MiXCR and lists one record per CDR3 protein. The sample yields hundreds of thousands of distinct CDR3 sequences, 36% seen once. The source material was blood. This receptor was taken from a man between 18 and 35 years old in good health. The rearrangement joins TRBV6-2 or TRBV6-3 to TRBJ2-4; D is ambiguous. CDR3 sequence reads: CASIKDPAKNIQYF. CDR3 DNA sequence: TGTGCCAGCATCAAGGACCCAGCCAAAAACATTCAGTACTTC.